This entry lists 12 T cell receptor beta chains sequenced from one sample in a study of response to subunit inactivated influenza vaccine. One entry per CDR3 protein results from TCRdb running MiXCR on the RT-PCR reads. Seen here are around 200,000 distinct CDR3 sequences, approximately 15% observed once, and the top ten hold under 30%. The specimen was CD8+ T cells sorted from PBMCs, collected 5 to 6 days after vaccination. The receptors here all came from a man aged 45-65 years who received an inactivated influenza vaccine.

This chain uses TRBV13 with TRBJ2-1; TRBD2 agrees at 10 bases. The CDR3 covers 18 residues. From germline, CDR1 is PRHDT and CDR2 FYEKMQ (reference sequence). V gave up 5 bases and J gave up 4 bases; unmatched junction bases: 14. The CDR3 here is CASSPPSGTSDGYNEQFF. As DNA, the CDR3 is TGTGCCAGCAGCCCCCCTTCCGGGACTAGCGACGGGTACAATGAGCAGTTCTTC.

This clonotype was counted between two and nine times. At one of its ends the junction is not consistent with the germline gene, which may arise from a read error. The genes are TRBV3-1 and TRBJ2-3; 8 nucleotides agree with TRBD2. Germline CDR1 reads LGHDT; CDR2 reads YNNKEL (reference sequence). The CDR3 is 15 amino acids. CDR3 loop: CASSHAGGSTDTQYF. The DNA for the CDR3 is TGTGCCAGCAGCCACGCGGGAGGCTCCACAGATACACAGTATTTT.

This clonotype was detected a few times. V gene TRBV12-5 combines with J gene TRBJ1-1; D not certain. CDR1 and CDR2 from the germline V gene are LGHNT and FRNRAP. The CDR3 consists of 9 residues. The CDR3 reads CATHTEAFF. CDR3 sequence (DNA): TGTGCGACCCACACTGAAGCTTTCTTT.

Only a few counts were recorded for this clonotype. The rearrangement uses TRBV30 and TRBJ1-2, with a possible D match to TRBD1 (6 bases). The V end was cut by 4 bases, the J end by 4 bases, with 13 bases between. The CDR3 runs to 13 residues. Germline values: CDR1 GTSNPN, CDR2 SVGIG (reference sequence). CDR3 in DNA: TGTGCCTGGATAGGGGGAGAGGGCTATGGCTACACCTTC. Translating gives CAWIGGEGYGYTF.

This clonotype was observed a few times. The CDR3 sequence: CASTYNEQFF. CDR3 nucleotides: TGTGCCAGCACCTACAATGAGCAGTTCTTC. The chain uses TRBV2 and TRBJ2-1; no clear D gene. The CDR3 contains 10 residues. Trimming removed 7 bases from V and 2 bases from J, with 0 bases in between. Germline V CDR1 and CDR2: SNHLY, FYNNEI.

J is TRBJ1-2 and V is TRBV10-3, with D tentatively TRBD1 (5 bases). The CDR3 contains 15 residues. The germline V gene has CDR1 ENHRY and CDR2 SYGVKD. Trimming pared 0 bases from V and 4 bases from J, leaving 12 bases between. Written as DNA, the CDR3 is TGTGCCATCAGTGAGTCGAAGGGGCTGACCTATGGCTACACCTTC. Protein sequence: CAISESKGLTYGYTF.

In its sample, this clonotype was seen a few times. V and J are TRBV9 and TRBJ1-2, with D perhaps TRBD1 (5 bases). The germline gives CDR1 SGDLS, CDR2 YYNGEE. This CDR3 is built from 15 residues. Trimming removed 0 bases from V and 4 bases from J, with 13 bases in between. CDR3 in amino acids: CASSVDLSGPYGYTF. For the CDR3, the DNA is TGTGCCAGCAGCGTAGACCTTTCGGGACCCTATGGCTACACCTTC.

In its sample, this clonotype was seen many times. The chain is built from TRBV6-2 or TRBV6-3 and TRBJ1-5; D is unresolved. V lost 6 bases and J 6 bases, leaving 15 bases between the germline ends. The CDR3 has 14 amino acids. The germline gives CDR1 MNHEY, CDR2 SVGEGT. The CDR3, as DNA: TGTGCCAGCAGCCGTGGGCCTGAAGGTCAGCCCCAGCATTTT. Encoded protein: CASSRGPEGQPQHF.

The V and J genes are TRBV20-1 and TRBJ2-7; perhaps TRBD1 as D (6 bases). The germline CDR1 and CDR2 sequences are DFQATT and SNEGSKA (reference sequence). There are 14 residues in the CDR3. The ends were cut back, 8 bases at V and 0 bases at J, with 17 bases in the middle. CDR3 in DNA: TGCAGTACCCTCGGAACAGGGAGCTCCTACGAGCAGTACTTC. Residues: CSTLGTGSSYEQYF.

As regards this clonotype: Sequence at one end of the junction differs from germline and may be a read error. The chain has TRBV28 and TRBJ2-1; 8 bases are a match to TRBD2. The CDR3 extends over 14 amino acids. The germline CDR1 and CDR2 sequences are MDHEN and SYDVKM. The CDR3 reads CASSLYRGGNKQFF. CDR3 coding DNA: TGTGCCAGCAGTTTATACCGGGGGGGCAATAAGCAGTTCTTC.

The genes are TRBV29-1 and TRBJ2-7, with a possible D match to TRBD2 (6 bases). The CDR3 is 14 residues long. V shed 3 bases and J shed 0 bases, with 12 bases lying between them. The germline V gene has CDR1 SQVTM and CDR2 ANQGSEA. CDR3 in amino acids: CSVEGGKNSYEQYF. CDR3 DNA: TGCAGCGTTGAGGGGGGAAAAAACTCCTACGAGCAGTACTTC.

This sequence joins TRBV9 and TRBJ2-7; 9 bases align to TRBD1. From germline, CDR1 is SGDLS and CDR2 YYNGEE. The J segment lost 0 bases and the V segment lost 0 bases, leaving 1 base of the junction unmatched. The length of the CDR3 is 15 residues. In DNA form, the CDR3 reads TGTGCCAGCAGCGTAGGGGGACAGGGCTCCTACGAGCAGTACTTC. This translates into CASSVGGQGSYEQYF.